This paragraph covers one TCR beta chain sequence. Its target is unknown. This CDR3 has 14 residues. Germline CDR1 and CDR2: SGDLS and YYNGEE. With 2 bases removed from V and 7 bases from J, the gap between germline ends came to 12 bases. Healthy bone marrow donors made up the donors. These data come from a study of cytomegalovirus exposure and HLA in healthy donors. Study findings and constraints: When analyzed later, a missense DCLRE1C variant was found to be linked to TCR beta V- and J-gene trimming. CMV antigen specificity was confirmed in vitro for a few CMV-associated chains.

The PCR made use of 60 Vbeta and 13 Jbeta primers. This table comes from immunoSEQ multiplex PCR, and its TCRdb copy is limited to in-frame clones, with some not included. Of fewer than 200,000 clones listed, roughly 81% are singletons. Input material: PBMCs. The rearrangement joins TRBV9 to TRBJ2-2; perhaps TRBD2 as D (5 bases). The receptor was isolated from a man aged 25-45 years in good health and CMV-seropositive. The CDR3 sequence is CASSVLTGFGELFF. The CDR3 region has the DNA TGTGCCAGCAGCGTCCTAACGGGGTTCGGGGAGCTGTTTTTT.